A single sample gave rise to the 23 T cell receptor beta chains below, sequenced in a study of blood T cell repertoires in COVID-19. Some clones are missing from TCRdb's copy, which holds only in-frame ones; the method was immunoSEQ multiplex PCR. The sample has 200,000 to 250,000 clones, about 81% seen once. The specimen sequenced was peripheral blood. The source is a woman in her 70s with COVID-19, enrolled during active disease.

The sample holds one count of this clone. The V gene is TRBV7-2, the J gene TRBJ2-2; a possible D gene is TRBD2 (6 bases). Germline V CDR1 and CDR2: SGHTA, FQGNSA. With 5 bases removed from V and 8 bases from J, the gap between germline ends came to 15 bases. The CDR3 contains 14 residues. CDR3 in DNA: TGTGCCAGCAGCCCGCAATCCGGGGGAGGGGAGCTGTTTTTT. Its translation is CASSPQSGGGELFF.

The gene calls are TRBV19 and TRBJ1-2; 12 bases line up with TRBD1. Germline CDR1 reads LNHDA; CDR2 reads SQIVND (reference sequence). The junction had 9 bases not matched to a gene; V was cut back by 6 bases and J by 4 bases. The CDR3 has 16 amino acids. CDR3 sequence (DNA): TGTGCCAGTAGCAGCGGGACAGGGGGCTTTGGCTATGGCTACACCTTC. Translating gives CASSSGTGGFGYGYTF. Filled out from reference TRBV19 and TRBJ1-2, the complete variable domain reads DGGITQSPKYLFRKEGQNVTLSCEQNLNHDAMYWYRQDPGQGLRLIYYSQIVNDFQKGDIAEGYSVSREKKESFPLTVTSAQKNPTAFYLCASSSGTGGFGYGYTFGSGTRLTVV.

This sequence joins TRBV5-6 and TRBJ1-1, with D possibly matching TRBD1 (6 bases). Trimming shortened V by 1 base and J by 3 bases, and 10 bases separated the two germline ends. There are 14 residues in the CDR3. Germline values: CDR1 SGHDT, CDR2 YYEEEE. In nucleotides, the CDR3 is TGTGCCAGCAGCTTGATTGCAGGGGACACTGAAGCTTTCTTT. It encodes CASSLIAGDTEAFF.

The CDR3 DNA follows: TGCGCCAGCAGCAGAAACCGGGACACCTCTACCTATGGCTACACCTTC. Translation: CASSRNRDTSTYGYTF. This rearrangement joins TRBV5-1 to TRBJ1-2, with D possibly being TRBD1 (6 bases). The ends were cut back, 4 bases at V and 4 bases at J, with 20 bases in the middle. The germline CDR1 and CDR2 sequences are SGHRS and YFSETQ. This CDR3 is 16 amino acids long.

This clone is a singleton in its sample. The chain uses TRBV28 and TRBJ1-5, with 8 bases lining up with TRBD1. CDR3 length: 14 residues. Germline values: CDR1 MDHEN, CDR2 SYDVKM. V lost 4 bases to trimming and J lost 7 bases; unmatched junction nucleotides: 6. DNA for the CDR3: TGTGCCAGCAGTTCGGGACAGGCCCGGCAGCCCCAGCATTTT. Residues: CASSSGQARQPQHF.

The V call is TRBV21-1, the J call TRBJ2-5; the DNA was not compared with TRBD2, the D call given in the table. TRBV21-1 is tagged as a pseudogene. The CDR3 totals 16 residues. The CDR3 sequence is CASSKVETSVQETQYF. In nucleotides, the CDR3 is TGTGCCAGCAGCAAAGTGGAGACTAGCGTTCAAGAGACCCAGTACTTC.

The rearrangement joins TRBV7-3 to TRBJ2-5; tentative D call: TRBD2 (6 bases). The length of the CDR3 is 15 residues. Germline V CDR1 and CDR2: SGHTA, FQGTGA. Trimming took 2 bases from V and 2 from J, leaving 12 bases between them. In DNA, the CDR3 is TGTGCCAGCAGCTTATCCGGGACTCCTCAAGAGACCCAGTACTTC. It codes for CASSLSGTPQETQYF.

CDR3 bases: TGTGCCACCCGGATCGGGAGCGGGAGGGAGGAGACCCAGTACTTC. As protein: CATRIGSGREETQYF. The genes are TRBV10-3 and TRBJ2-5; 10 bases fit TRBD2. Germline values: CDR1 ENHRY, CDR2 SYGVKD. Trimming cost V 10 bases and J 5 bases; bases outside gene matches: 13. The CDR3 is 15 residues long.

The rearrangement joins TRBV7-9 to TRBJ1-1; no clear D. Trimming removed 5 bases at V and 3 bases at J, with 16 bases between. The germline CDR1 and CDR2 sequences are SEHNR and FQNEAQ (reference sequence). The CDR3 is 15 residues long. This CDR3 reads CASSTGTRTDTEAFF. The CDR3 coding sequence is TGTGCCAGCAGCACGGGAACCCGAACGGACACTGAAGCTTTCTTT.

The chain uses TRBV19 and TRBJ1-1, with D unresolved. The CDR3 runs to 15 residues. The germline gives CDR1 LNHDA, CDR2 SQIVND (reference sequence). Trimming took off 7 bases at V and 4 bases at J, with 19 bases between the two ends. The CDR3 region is CASNVRAGTGTEAFF. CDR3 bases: TGTGCCAGTAATGTACGCGCGGGTACGGGCACTGAAGCTTTCTTT.

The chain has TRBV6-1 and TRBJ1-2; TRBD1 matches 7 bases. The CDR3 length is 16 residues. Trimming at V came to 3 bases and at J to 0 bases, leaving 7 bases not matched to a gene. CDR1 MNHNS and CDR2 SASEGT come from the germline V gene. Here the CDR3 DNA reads TGTGCCAGCAGTGACCCAAGACAGGGTACTAACTATGGCTACACCTTC. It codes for CASSDPRQGTNYGYTF.

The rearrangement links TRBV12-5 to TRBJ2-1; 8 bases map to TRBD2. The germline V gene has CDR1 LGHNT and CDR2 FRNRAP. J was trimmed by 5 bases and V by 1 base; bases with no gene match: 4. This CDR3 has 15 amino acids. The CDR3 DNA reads TGTGCTAGTGGTTTGGGGCTTAGCGGGGACAATGAGCAGTTCTTC. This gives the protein CASGLGLSGDNEQFF.

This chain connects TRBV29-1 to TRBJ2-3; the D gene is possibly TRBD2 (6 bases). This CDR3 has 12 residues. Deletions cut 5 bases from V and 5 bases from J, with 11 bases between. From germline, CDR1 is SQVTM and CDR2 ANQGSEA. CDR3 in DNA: TGCAGCGTTTCGACTAGGGGAGATACGCAGTATTTT. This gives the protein CSVSTRGDTQYF.

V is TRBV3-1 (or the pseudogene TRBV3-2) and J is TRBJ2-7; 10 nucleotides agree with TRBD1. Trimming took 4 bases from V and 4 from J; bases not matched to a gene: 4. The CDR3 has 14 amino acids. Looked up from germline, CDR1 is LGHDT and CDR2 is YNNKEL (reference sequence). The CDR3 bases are TGTGCCAGCAGCCGAGGGACAGGGGAATACGAGCAGTACTTC. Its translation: CASSRGTGEYEQYF.

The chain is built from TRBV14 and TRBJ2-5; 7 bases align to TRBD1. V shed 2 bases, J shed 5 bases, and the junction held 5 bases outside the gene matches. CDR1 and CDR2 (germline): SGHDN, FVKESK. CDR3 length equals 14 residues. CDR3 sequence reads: CASSQLGTAETQYF. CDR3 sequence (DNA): TGTGCCAGCAGCCAACTCGGGACAGCCGAGACCCAGTACTTC.

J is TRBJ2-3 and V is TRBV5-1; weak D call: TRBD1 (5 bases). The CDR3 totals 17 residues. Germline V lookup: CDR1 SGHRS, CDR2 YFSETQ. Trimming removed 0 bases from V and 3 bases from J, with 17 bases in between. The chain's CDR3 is CASSLDPGSPETDTQYF. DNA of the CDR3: TGCGCCAGCAGCTTGGACCCAGGGTCTCCCGAAACAGATACGCAGTATTTT.

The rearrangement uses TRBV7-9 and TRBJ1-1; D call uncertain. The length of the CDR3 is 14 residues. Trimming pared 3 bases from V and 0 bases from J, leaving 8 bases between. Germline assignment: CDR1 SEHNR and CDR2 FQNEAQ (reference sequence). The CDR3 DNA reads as TGTGCCAGCAGCTTGAGGATATTGAACACTGAAGCTTTCTTT. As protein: CASSLRILNTEAFF. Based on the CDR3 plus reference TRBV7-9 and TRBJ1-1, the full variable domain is DTGVSQNPRHKITKRGQNVTFRCDPISEHNRLYWYRQTLGQGPEFLTYFQNEAQLEKSRLLSDRFSAERPKGSFSTLEIQRTEQGDSAMYLCASSLRILNTEAFFGQGTRLTVV.

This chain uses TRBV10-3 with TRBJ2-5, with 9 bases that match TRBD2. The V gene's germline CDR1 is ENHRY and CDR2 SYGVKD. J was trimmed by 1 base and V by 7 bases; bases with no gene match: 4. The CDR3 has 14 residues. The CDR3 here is CAIKRAGGQETQYF. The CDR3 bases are TGTGCCATCAAACGAGCGGGAGGCCAAGAGACCCAGTACTTC.

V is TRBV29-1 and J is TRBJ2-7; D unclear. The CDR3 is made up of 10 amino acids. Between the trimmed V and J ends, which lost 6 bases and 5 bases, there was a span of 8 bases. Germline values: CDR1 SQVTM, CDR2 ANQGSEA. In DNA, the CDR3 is TGCAGCGTACACCTCCACGAGCAGTACTTC. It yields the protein CSVHLHEQYF.

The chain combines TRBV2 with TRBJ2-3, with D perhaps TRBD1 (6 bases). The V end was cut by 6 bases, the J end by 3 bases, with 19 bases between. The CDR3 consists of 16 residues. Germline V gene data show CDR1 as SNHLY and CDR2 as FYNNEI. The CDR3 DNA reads TGTGCCAGCAGAAACCAATTGGGGGCAGGAACAGATACGCAGTATTTT. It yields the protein CASRNQLGAGTDTQYF.

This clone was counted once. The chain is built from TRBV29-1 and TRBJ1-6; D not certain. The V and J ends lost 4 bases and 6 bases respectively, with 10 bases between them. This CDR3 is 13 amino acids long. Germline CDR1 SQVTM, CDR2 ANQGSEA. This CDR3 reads CSVVEQPNSPLHF. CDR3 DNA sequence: TGCAGCGTTGTTGAACAGCCTAATTCACCCCTCCACTTT.

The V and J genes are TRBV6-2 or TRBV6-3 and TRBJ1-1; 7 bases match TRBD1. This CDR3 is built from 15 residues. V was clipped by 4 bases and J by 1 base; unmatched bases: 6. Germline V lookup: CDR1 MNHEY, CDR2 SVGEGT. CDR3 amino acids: CASSSDRLKNTEAFF. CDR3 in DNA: TGTGCCAGCAGTTCGGACAGGTTAAAGAACACTGAAGCTTTCTTT.

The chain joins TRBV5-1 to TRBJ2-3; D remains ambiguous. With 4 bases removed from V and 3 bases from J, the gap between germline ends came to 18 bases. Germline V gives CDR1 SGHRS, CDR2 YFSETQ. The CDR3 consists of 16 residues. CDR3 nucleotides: TGCGCCAGCAGCGCTTATCAGGTTTATTCAACAGATACGCAGTATTTT. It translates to CASSAYQVYSTDTQYF. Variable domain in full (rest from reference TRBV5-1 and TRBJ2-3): KAGVTQTPRYLIKTRGQQVTLSCSPISGHRSVSWYQQTPGQGLQFLFEYFSETQRNKGNFPGRFSGRQFSNSRSEMNVSTLELGDSALYLCASSAYQVYSTDTQYFGPGTRLTVL.